The T cell receptor (beta chain) described here comes from a study of post-analysis software for immune sequencing data. Study information: Recorded subtypes: relapsing-remitting, secondary progressive, progressive-relapsing; some patients unannotated. Findings and limits, study-wide: Multiple sclerosis patients had significantly lower normalized Chao1 diversity than controls. Controls had lower frequencies than patients of about 5 TRBV segments, which included TRBV5-6, TRBV5-1 and TRBV20-1. Strong co-clustering by F measure was seen for same-batch samples.

The CDR3 has 17 residues. Germline V CDR1 and CDR2: MNHEY, SVGEGT. cDNA libraries for TCR beta contained unique molecular identifiers. cDNA molecules numbering about 480,000 came from approximately 1 to 10 million T cells. TCRdb redid the calling of the PCR reads with MiXCR, one entry per CDR3 protein. This table has some 890,000 distinct CDR3 sequences, approximately 57% appearing once. A remark on this clonotype: What it binds is unknown. A junction boundary mismatches the germline segment, possibly from a read error.

The chain uses TRBV6-2 or TRBV6-3 and TRBJ2-3, with 7 bases matching TRBD2. The clonotype comes from a girl between 10 and 17 years old with multiple sclerosis. Sequencing was carried out using blood. The CDR3 spells CASRDPGGRAGSDTQYF. For the CDR3, the DNA is TGTGCCAGCAGAGATCCAGGAGGGAGGGCCGGTTCAGACACGCAGTATTTT.